This entry lists 18 T cell receptor beta chains sequenced from one sample in a study of monozygotic twins with inflammatory bowel disease. TCRdb re-called the 5' RACE reads and gives one entry per CDR3 protein, without DNA. This sample contains some 160,000 distinct CDR3 sequences. Material for sequencing was blood. These receptors came from a human donor with ulcerative colitis or Crohn's disease, or a healthy co-twin of an affected twin (not recorded which).

The chain carries TRBV10-3 and TRBJ2-3. The CDR3 loop spans 14 amino acids. Germline CDR1 ENHRY, CDR2 SYGVKD. CDR3: CAITSGQGTDTQYF.

The chain carries TRBV5-1 and TRBJ2-5; TCRdb indicates TRBD2, and absent DNA this call remains unverified. Germline CDR1 SGHRS, CDR2 YFSETQ. The length of the CDR3 is 15 residues. The CDR3 is CASSLASPERETQYF.

CDR3 amino acids: CASSRTGSSNQPQHF. The chain joins TRBV6-2 or TRBV6-3 to TRBJ1-5; the D gene TCRdb calls, TRBD1, cannot be checked with no DNA. The length of the CDR3 is 15 residues. Germline V gene lookup returns CDR1 MNHEY and CDR2 SVGEGT.

The chain recombines TRBV12-3 or TRBV12-4 with TRBJ2-1; TCRdb proposes TRBD2, but this gene call is untestable without DNA. CDR3 length: 18 amino acids. CDR3 sequence reads: CASSLDRGRGTSSDEQFF.

J is TRBJ2-1 and V is TRBV27. This CDR3 region has 11 residues. CDR1 and CDR2 (germline): MNHEY, SMNVEV (reference sequence). This CDR3 reads CASSSFDEQFF.

The chain has TRBV30 and TRBJ1-2; absent DNA, TCRdb's TRBD1 call cannot be checked. CDR1 and CDR2 from the germline V gene are GTSNPN and SVGIG (reference sequence). The CDR3 sequence is 15 residues long. CDR3 sequence: CAWWRWLDTVYGYTF.

The V gene is TRBV5-1, the J gene TRBJ1-1; TCRdb's assignment of TRBD1 cannot be checked, as there is no DNA. Germline-derived CDR1 and CDR2 are SGHRS and YFSETQ. The CDR3 is 13 amino acids. The CDR3 here is CASRNRANTEAFF.

The rearrangement joins TRBV5-1 to TRBJ1-2; absent DNA, TCRdb's TRBD1 call cannot be checked. Per germline, CDR1 SGHRS and CDR2 YFSETQ. The CDR3 length is 15 residues. The CDR3 protein is CASSLEGTGANGYTF.

This chain joins TRBV4-3 and TRBJ2-7; TCRdb's D call of TRBD2 is untestable without DNA. Germline CDR1 is LGHNA and CDR2 is YSLEER. The CDR3 has 17 residues. Here the CDR3 reads CASSPNSGTSGSYEQYF.

The V call is TRBV4-1, the J call TRBJ1-6. CDR1 and CDR2 (germline): MGHRA, YSYEKL. The CDR3 is made up of 15 amino acids. The chain's CDR3 is CASSQGEQNNSPLHF.

The chain links TRBV5-1 to TRBJ2-4; checking the TCRdb D call of TRBD1 is not possible without DNA. The CDR3 covers 16 residues. Per the germline V gene, CDR1 is SGHRS and CDR2 is YFSETQ. This CDR3 is CASSVEAPGAKNIQYF.

The CDR3 region is CASSNEGHYPRYNEQFF. The chain links TRBV21-1 to TRBJ2-1; TCRdb calls TRBD2, which cannot be checked without DNA. TRBV21-1 is a pseudogene locus. The CDR3 extends over 17 amino acids.

This rearrangement joins TRBV20-1 to TRBJ2-1; TCRdb's assignment of TRBD1 cannot be checked, as there is no DNA. Germline CDR1 DFQATT, CDR2 SNEGSKA (reference sequence). This CDR3 contains 15 residues. The chain's CDR3 is CSASGGALSYNEQFF.

The chain employs TRBV20-1 and TRBJ1-3; the D gene TCRdb calls, TRBD1, cannot be checked with no DNA. This CDR3 comprises 13 residues. Germline CDR1 DFQATT, CDR2 SNEGSKA (reference sequence). CDR3 loop: CSARGPARGTIYF.

V usage is TRBV20-1 and J usage is TRBJ2-4; TCRdb lists TRBD1, though no DNA is available to test this call. This CDR3 comprises 15 residues. The germline CDR1 and CDR2 sequences are DFQATT and SNEGSKA (reference sequence). The CDR3 reads CSAERGAGAKNIQYF.

This CDR3 is CASSLASGEQYF. This rearrangement joins TRBV7-8 to TRBJ2-7. Germline CDR1 SGHVS, CDR2 FQNEAQ. CDR3 size: 12 residues.

This chain uses TRBV7-6 with TRBJ1-4. Germline CDR1 is SGHVS and CDR2 is FNYEAQ. The CDR3 contains 13 residues. The CDR3 spells CASSLAEKEKLFF.

CDR3 loop: CASSPMRTSNGYEQYF. The chain employs TRBV5-1 and TRBJ2-7; the TCRdb call, TRBD2, lacks DNA for checking. Germline-derived CDR1 and CDR2 are SGHRS and YFSETQ. This CDR3 comprises 16 residues.